The clone carrying this T cell receptor beta chain showed up just a few times. V trimming: 2 bases; J trimming: 5 bases; junction bases outside the gene matches: 2. The CDR3 has 13 residues. Germline CDR1 is DFQATT and CDR2 is SNEGSKA (reference sequence). The data stem from a study of T cells in Graves' hyperthyroidism and ophthalmopathy. Amplified TCR beta CDR3 regions derived from RNA transcripts. During a first-round RT-PCR of the TCR CDR3, the HTBI primer set was used. One entry per CDR3 protein, called by TCRdb with MiXCR from the multiplex PCR reads. The sample shows roughly 700,000 distinct CDR3 sequences, 30% to 40% of them seen only once.

Sequencing was carried out using blood. This sequence originates from a woman aged 40 to 50 with Graves' hyperthyroidism. J is TRBJ2-2 and V is TRBV20-1, with 7 bases identical to TRBD1. The CDR3 DNA reads as TGCAGTGCTAGACAGGGGGTAACCGGGGAGCTGTTTTTT. It is translated as CSARQGVTGELFF.